This T cell receptor beta chain was observed in a study of regulatory T cells in long-lasting Graves disease. Time point noted: newly diagnosed GD, antithyroid drugs for less than 3 months. Following extraction of RNA from PBMCs, that RNA was used to make the TCR library. Trimming took 4 bases from V and 8 from J; bases not matched to a gene: 6. This CDR3 has 16 amino acids. Germline V CDR1 and CDR2: MDHEN, SYDVKM. Arm-PCR of CDR3 regions and iRepertoire HTBI primers were used to build TCR beta libraries. From the multiplex PCR reads, TCRdb called clonotypes with MiXCR, one entry per CDR3 protein. The data show approximately 470,000 distinct CDR3 sequences, roughly 17% seen once. This clonotype was detected many times. The sample also formed part of further work on T cells in Graves' hyperthyroidism and ophthalmopathy.

V gene TRBV28 combines with J gene TRBJ2-3; 16 nucleotides match TRBD2. The sample here was peripheral blood mononuclear cells (PBMCs), taken at new diagnosis, from a patient treated with antithyroid drugs. The receptor's source is a man aged 35 to 55 with Graves disease. The CDR3 sequence is CASSSGTSGGGVTQYF. CDR3 DNA: TGTGCCAGCAGTTCCGGGACTAGCGGGGGGGGGGTTACGCAGTATTTT.